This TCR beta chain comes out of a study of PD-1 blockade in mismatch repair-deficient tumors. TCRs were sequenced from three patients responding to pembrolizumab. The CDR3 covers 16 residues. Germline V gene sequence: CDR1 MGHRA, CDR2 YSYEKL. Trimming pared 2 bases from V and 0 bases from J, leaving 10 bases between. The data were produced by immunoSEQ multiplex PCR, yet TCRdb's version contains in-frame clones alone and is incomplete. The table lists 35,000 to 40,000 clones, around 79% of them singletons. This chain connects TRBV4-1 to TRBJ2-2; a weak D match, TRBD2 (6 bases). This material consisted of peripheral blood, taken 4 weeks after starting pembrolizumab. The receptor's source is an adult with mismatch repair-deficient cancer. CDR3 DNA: TGCGCCAGCAGCCAAATCGCGGGGCCGAACACCGGGGAGCTGTTTTTT. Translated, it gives CASSQIAGPNTGELFF.